This T cell receptor (beta chain) was recorded in a study of identical twins. This clonotype was counted a few times. Antigen: not known. The donor group consisted entirely of healthy Caucasians. Regarding the study as a whole: Within cord blood, abundant beta clonotypes carried fewer insertions, but memory repertoires showed no such trend. Sharing of beta out-of-frame sequences by twins showed a weaker excess.

TCRdb reanalysed the 5' RACE reads using MiXCR and keeps one entry per CDR3 protein. The data hold 500,000 to 550,000 distinct CDR3 sequences, with roughly 21% observed a single time. V shed 3 bases and J shed 5 bases, with 10 bases lying between them. CDR3 length: 13 residues. CDR1 MNHEY and CDR2 SVGAGI come from the germline V gene. The sample was also reused in another study, on T cells expressing NK-cell markers. That work states: The CD3+CD56-NKG2C+ fraction of several donors was likewise dominated by these clonotypes.

This TCR was sampled from a young woman in good health. The J gene is TRBJ1-2, the V gene TRBV6-5; D unresolved. Sample: CD4+ T cells sorted from blood. CDR3 region: CASSYGSPYGYTF. The CDR3 coding sequence is TGTGCCAGCAGTTATGGCAGTCCATATGGCTACACCTTC.